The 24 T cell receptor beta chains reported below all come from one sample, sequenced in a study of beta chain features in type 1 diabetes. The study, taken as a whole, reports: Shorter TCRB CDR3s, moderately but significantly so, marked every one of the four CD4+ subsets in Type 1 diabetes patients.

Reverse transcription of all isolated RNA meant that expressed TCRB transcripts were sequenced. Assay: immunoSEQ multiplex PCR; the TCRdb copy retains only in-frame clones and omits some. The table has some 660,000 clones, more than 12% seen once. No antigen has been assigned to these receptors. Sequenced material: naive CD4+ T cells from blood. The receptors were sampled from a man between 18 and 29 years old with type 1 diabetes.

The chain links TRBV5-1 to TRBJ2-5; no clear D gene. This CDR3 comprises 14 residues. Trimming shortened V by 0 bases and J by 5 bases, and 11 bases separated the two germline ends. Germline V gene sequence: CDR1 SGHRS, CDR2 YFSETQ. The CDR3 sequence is CASSLGQIKETQYF. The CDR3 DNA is TGCGCCAGCAGCTTGGGCCAGATTAAGGAGACCCAGTACTTC.

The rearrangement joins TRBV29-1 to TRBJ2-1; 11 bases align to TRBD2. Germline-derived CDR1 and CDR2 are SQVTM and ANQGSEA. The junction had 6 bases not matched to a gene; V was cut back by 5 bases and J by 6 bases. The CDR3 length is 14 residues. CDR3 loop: CSVSPLAGANEQFF. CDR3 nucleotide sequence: TGCAGCGTTAGTCCACTAGCGGGAGCCAATGAGCAGTTCTTC.

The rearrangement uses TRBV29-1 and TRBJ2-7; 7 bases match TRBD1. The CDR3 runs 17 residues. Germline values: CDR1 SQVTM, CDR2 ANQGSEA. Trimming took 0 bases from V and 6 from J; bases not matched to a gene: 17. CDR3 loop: CSVEDRQGQTWGREQYF. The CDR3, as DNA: TGCAGCGTTGAAGATCGACAGGGCCAAACATGGGGACGCGAGCAGTACTTC.

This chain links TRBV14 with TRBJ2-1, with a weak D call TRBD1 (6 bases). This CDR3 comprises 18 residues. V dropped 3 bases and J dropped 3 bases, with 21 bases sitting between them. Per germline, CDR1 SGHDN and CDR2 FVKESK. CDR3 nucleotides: TGTGCCAGCAGCCATTGGGATATACAGGGTTGGGGCTACAATGAGCAGTTCTTC. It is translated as CASSHWDIQGWGYNEQFF.

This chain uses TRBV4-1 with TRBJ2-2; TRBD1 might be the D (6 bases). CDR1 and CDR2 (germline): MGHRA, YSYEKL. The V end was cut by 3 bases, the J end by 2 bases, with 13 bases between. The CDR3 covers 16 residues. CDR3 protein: CASSQDWTANTGELFF. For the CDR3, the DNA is TGCGCCAGCAGCCAGGATTGGACAGCAAACACCGGGGAGCTGTTTTTT.

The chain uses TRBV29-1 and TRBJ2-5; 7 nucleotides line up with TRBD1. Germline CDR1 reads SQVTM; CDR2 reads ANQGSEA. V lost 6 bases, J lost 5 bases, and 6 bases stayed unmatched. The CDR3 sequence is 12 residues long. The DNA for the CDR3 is TGCAGCGTCTTGAGGGGGCCTGAGACCCAGTACTTC. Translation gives CSVLRGPETQYF.

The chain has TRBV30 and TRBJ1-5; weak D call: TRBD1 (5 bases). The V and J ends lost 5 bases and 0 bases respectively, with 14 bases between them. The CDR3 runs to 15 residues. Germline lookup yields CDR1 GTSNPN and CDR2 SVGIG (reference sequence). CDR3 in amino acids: CAWGAGVYSNQPQHF. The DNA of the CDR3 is TGTGCCTGGGGAGCGGGGGTGTATAGCAATCAGCCCCAGCATTTT.

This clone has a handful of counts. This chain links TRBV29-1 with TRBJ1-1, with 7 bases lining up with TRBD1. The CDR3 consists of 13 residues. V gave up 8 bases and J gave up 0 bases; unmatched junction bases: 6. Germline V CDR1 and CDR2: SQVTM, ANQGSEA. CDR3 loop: CSSEGQLNTEAFF. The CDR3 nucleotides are TGCAGCTCCGAGGGACAGCTGAACACTGAAGCTTTCTTT.

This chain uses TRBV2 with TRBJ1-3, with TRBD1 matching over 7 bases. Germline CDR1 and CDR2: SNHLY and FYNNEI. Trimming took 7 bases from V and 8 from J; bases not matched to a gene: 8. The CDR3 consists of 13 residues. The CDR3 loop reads CASKPDRLDTIYF. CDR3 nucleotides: TGTGCCAGCAAGCCGGACAGGCTTGACACCATATATTTT.

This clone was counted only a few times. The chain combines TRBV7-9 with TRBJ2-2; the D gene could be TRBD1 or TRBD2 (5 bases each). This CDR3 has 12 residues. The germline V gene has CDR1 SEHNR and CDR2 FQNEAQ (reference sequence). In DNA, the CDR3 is TGTGGAGGTCAGGGAGACACCGGGGAGCTGTTTTTT. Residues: CGGQGDTGELFF.

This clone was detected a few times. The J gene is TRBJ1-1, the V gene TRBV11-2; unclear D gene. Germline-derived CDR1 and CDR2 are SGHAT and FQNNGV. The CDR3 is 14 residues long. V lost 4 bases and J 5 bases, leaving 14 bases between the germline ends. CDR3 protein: CASSSRSVRTEAFF. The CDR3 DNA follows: TGTGCCAGCAGCTCCAGGTCGGTCCGAACTGAAGCTTTCTTT.

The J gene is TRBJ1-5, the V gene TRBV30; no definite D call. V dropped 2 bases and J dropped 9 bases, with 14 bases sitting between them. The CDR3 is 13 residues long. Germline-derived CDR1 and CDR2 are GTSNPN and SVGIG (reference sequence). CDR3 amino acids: CAWSPTEYRPQHF. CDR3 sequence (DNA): TGTGCCTGGAGTCCTACAGAGTACAGGCCCCAGCATTTT.

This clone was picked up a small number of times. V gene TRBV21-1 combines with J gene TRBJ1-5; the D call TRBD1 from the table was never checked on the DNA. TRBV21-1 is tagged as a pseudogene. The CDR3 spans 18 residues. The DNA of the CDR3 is TGTGCCAGCAGCAAAGGCCCCGACTTTATACAGGGAAACCAGCCCCAGCATTTT. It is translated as CASSKGPDFIQGNQPQHF.

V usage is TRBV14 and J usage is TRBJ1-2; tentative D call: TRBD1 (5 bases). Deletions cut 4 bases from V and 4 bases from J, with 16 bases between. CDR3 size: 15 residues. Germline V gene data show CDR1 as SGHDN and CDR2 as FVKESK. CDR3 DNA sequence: TGTGCCAGCAGCCGCATGGGGGACGGACCCTATGGCTACACCTTC. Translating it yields CASSRMGDGPYGYTF.

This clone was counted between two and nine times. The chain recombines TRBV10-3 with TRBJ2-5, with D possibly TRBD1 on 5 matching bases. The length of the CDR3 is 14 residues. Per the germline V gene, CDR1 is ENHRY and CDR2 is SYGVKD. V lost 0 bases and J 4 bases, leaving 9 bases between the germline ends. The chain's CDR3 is CAISESGVGETQYF. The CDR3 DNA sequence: TGTGCCATCAGTGAGTCAGGGGTAGGAGAGACCCAGTACTTC.

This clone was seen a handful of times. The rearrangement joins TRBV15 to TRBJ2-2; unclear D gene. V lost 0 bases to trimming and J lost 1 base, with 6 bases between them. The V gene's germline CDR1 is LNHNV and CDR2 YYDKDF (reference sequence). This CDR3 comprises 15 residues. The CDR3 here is CATSRDPVNTGELFF. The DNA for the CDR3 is TGTGCCACCAGCAGAGATCCGGTGAACACCGGGGAGCTGTTTTTT.

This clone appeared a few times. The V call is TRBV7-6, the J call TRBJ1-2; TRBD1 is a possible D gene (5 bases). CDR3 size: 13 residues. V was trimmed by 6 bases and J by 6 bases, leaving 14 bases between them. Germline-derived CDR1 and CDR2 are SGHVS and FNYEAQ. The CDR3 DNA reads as TGTGCCAGCAGTTCCTCGTCAGGGAATGGCTACACCTTC. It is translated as CASSSSSGNGYTF.

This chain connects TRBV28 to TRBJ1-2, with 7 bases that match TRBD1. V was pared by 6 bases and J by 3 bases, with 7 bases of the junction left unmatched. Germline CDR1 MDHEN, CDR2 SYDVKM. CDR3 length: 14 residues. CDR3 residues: CASSPGGTYYGYTF. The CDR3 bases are TGTGCCAGCAGCCCAGGGGGGACCTACTATGGCTACACCTTC.

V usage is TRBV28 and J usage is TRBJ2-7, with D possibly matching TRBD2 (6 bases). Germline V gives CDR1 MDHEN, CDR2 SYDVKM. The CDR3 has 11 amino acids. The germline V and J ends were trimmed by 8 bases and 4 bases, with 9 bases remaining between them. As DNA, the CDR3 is TGTGCCAGCGGAGGGTTTTACGAGCAGTACTTC. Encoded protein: CASGGFYEQYF.

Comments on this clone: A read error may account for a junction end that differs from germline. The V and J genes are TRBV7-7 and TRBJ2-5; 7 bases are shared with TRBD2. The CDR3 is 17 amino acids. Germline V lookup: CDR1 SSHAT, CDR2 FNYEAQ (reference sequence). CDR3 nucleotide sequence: TGTGCTAGCAGCCCCGGGGGGAATCCATCCTACCAAGAGACCCAGTACTTC. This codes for CASSPGGNPSYQETQYF.

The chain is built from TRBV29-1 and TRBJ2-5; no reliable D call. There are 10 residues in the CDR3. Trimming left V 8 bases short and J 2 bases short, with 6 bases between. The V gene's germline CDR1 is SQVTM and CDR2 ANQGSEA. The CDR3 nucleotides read TGCAGCACGGATCAAGAGACCCAGTACTTC. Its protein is CSTDQETQYF. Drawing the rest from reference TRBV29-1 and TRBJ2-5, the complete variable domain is SAVISQKPSRDICQRGTSLTIQCQVDSQVTMMFWYRQQPGQSLTLIATANQGSEATYESGFVIDKFPISRPNLTFSTLTVSNMSPEDSSIYLCSTDQETQYFGPGTRLLVL.

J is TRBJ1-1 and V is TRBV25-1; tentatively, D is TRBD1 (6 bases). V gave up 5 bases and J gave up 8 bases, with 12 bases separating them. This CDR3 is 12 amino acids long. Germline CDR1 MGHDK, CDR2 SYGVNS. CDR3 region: CASSTRDKEAFF. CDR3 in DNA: TGTGCCAGCAGTACCCGGGACAAAGAAGCTTTCTTT.

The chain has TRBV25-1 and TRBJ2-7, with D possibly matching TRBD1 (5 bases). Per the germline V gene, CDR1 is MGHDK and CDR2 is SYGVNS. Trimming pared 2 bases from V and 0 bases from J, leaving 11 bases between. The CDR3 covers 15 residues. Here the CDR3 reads CASSEGAVSSYEQYF. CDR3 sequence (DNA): TGTGCCAGCAGTGAAGGGGCGGTGAGCTCCTACGAGCAGTACTTC.

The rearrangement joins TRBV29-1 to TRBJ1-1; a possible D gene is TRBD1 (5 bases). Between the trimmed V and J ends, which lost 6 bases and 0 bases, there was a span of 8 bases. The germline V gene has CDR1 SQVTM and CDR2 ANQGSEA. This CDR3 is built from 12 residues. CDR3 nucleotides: TGCAGCGTCGACAGCATGAACACTGAAGCTTTCTTT. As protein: CSVDSMNTEAFF.